The 23 T cell receptor beta chains below come from one sample, sequenced in a study of T cells in Graves' hyperthyroidism and ophthalmopathy (dated by TCRdb to 2018 to 2020). The protocol used for the library was multiplex PCR. The run used an Illumina HiSeq 2000. Amplification of TCR beta CDR3 regions was carried out from RNA transcripts. The TCR CDR3 was subjected to a first round of RT-PCR using the HTBI primer set and the Qiagen OneStep RT-PCR kit. TCRdb itself trimmed the public reads at Q25 with fastp, ran MiXCR and retained productive beta chains. Rows matching on CDR3 protein sequence are summarized as one entry with the most common DNA and genes. Across this sample there are 300,000 to 450,000 distinct CDR3 sequences, with more than 14% seen only once. The top ten clones comprise about 19% of the sample. Sequenced material: blood. These receptors all stem from a woman between 25 and 40 years old with Graves' ophthalmopathy.

This clonotype was counted many times. The gene calls are TRBV27 and TRBJ2-3; 8 bases match TRBD2. The junction had 3 bases not matched to a gene; V was cut back by 3 bases and J by 1 base. The germline V gene has CDR1 MNHEY and CDR2 SMNVEV (reference sequence). CDR3 length: 15 residues. CDR3 DNA: TGTGCCAGCAGTTTTCCGACTAGCGGCACAGATACGCAGTATTTT. Amino acids: CASSFPTSGTDTQYF.

This clonotype appeared many times. This chain joins TRBV20-1 and TRBJ2-7; 7 nucleotides match TRBD2. This CDR3 contains 14 residues. Germline CDR1 DFQATT, CDR2 SNEGSKA (reference sequence). J was trimmed by 5 bases and V by 0 bases; bases with no gene match: 7. In DNA, the CDR3 is TGCAGTGCTAGAGATTTCCTAGCGGCCCACGAGCAGTACTTC. Protein: CSARDFLAAHEQYF.

Only a few counts were recorded for this clonotype. The chain joins TRBV4-2 to TRBJ1-6; maybe TRBD1 (5 bases). In germline, CDR1 is LGHNA, CDR2 YNFKEQ. CDR3 length: 15 amino acids. Trimming left V 1 base short and J 10 bases short, with 14 bases between. The CDR3 spells CASSQGRGEESPLHF. In nucleotides, the CDR3 is TGTGCCAGCAGCCAAGGCCGGGGGGAGGAATCACCCCTCCACTTT.

On this clonotype: A much larger clone differs from this one at a single base, so this may be a read error. V is TRBV14 and J is TRBJ2-1, with 7 bases fitting TRBD1. The length of the CDR3 is 15 residues. The germline V gene encodes CDR1 SGHDN and CDR2 FVKESK. The CDR3 bases are TGTGCCGGCAGCCCCGAGACAGGGCCCTACAATGAGCAGTTCTTC. It is translated as CAGSPETGPYNEQFF.

This clonotype was seen repeatedly, ten times or more. The V and J genes are TRBV3-1 and TRBJ2-7; TRBD1 matches 8 bases. In germline, CDR1 is LGHDT, CDR2 YNNKEL (reference sequence). This CDR3 region has 14 residues. The V segment lost 5 bases and the J segment 7 bases; nucleotides outside the gene matches: 10. This CDR3 is CASSSGGWGVEQYF. The CDR3 DNA reads TGTGCCAGCAGCTCAGGGGGCTGGGGTGTTGAGCAGTACTTC.

In its sample, this clonotype was seen many times. The chain recombines TRBV2 with TRBJ2-1, with 9 bases lining up with TRBD2. This CDR3 is built from 13 residues. J gave up 6 bases and V 8 bases, and 5 bases lay outside the gene matches. Germline CDR1 is SNHLY and CDR2 is FYNNEI. The CDR3 nucleotides are TGTGCCAGCGGGCCTAGCGGGGTCAATGAGCAGTTCTTC. Protein product: CASGPSGVNEQFF.

This clonotype was detected ten times or more. The chain uses TRBV10-3 and TRBJ1-1, with D unresolved. The CDR3 loop spans 12 amino acids. Germline CDR1 and CDR2: ENHRY and SYGVKD. With 4 bases removed from V and 2 bases from J, the gap between germline ends came to 5 bases. Written as DNA, the CDR3 is TGTGCCATCAGTGTTCGAAACACTGAAGCTTTCTTT. This translates into CAISVRNTEAFF.

This clonotype was counted many times. This chain links TRBV6-1 with TRBJ2-3; D tentatively reads TRBD1 or TRBD2 (6 bases each). CDR1 is MNHNS, CDR2 SASEGT, per germline. The CDR3 length is 13 residues. V shed 10 bases and J shed 4 bases, with 15 bases lying between them. The CDR3: CATQVGGPDTQYF. In DNA, the CDR3 is TGTGCCACGCAAGTCGGGGGCCCAGATACGCAGTATTTT.

This clonotype was recorded many times. In nucleotides, the CDR3 is TGTGCCAGCAGCTTGGGTGGGGCGCCCGTGGATACGCAGTATTTT. This sequence encodes CASSLGGAPVDTQYF. This chain connects TRBV5-6 to TRBJ2-3; TRBD1 is a possible D gene (5 bases). Germline loops: CDR1 SGHDT, CDR2 YYEEEE. CDR3 size: 15 residues. Trimming took 0 bases from V and 6 from J, leaving 14 bases between them.

This clonotype showed up many times. As DNA, the CDR3 is TGTGCCAGCAGTTTGGTAGGGCCGGGGTACGAGCAGTACTTC. Amino acids: CASSLVGPGYEQYF. The chain joins TRBV12-3 or TRBV12-4 to TRBJ2-7, with a possible D match to TRBD2 (5 bases). The CDR3 runs 14 residues. Trimming stripped 3 bases from V and 4 bases from J, with 13 bases between.

This clonotype was picked up many times. The rearrangement links TRBV3-1 to TRBJ2-7, with 7 bases identical to TRBD1. CDR1 and CDR2 (germline): LGHDT, YNNKEL (reference sequence). Trimming at V came to 2 bases and at J to 2 bases, leaving 12 bases not matched to a gene. The CDR3 length is 17 residues. The chain's CDR3 is CASSQPMLRGQPYEQYF. CDR3 nucleotide sequence: TGTGCCAGCAGCCAACCAATGCTTAGGGGACAGCCCTACGAGCAGTACTTC.

The table lists this clonotype with many counts. V and J are TRBV5-5 and TRBJ1-5; maybe TRBD1 (5 bases). V was shortened by 2 bases and J by 5 bases, with 14 bases between the two germline ends. CDR3 length: 15 residues. Germline V gene sequence: CDR1 SGHKS, CDR2 YYEKEE (reference sequence). The CDR3 bases are TGTGCCAGCAGCTTTTCGTCAGGGTCTGATCAGCCCCAGCATTTT. It specifies CASSFSSGSDQPQHF.

V usage is TRBV7-9 and J usage is TRBJ2-6; possibly TRBD2 for D (5 bases). The germline V and J ends were trimmed by 1 base and 2 bases, with 18 bases remaining between them. The V gene's germline CDR1 is SEHNR and CDR2 FQNEAQ (reference sequence). The CDR3 runs 19 residues. CDR3 sequence reads: CASSLVAGQVGAGANVLTF. The CDR3, as DNA: TGTGCCAGCAGCTTAGTGGCGGGCCAGGTGGGAGCTGGGGCCAACGTCCTGACTTTC.

The chain uses TRBV2 and TRBJ2-5; 11 bases are a match to TRBD2. The V and J ends lost 4 bases and 4 bases, in that order; junction bases with no gene match: 2. Germline V gives CDR1 SNHLY, CDR2 FYNNEI. The CDR3 length is 14 residues. CDR3 in amino acids: CASSGLAGIETQYF. CDR3 in DNA: TGTGCCAGCAGTGGACTAGCGGGGATAGAGACCCAGTACTTC.

Only a few counts were recorded for this clonotype. The V call is TRBV19, the J call TRBJ2-1; D ambiguous. The V end was cut by 8 bases, the J end by 0 bases, with 14 bases between. In germline, CDR1 is LNHDA, CDR2 SQIVND (reference sequence). The CDR3 totals 15 residues. CDR3 bases: TGTGCCAGTGGGATCGACGTCAGCTCCTACAATGAGCAGTTCTTC. Protein sequence: CASGIDVSSYNEQFF. The entire variable domain, with the rest obtained from reference TRBV19 and TRBJ2-1, is as follows: DGGITQSPKYLFRKEGQNVTLSCEQNLNHDAMYWYRQDPGQGLRLIYYSQIVNDFQKGDIAEGYSVSREKKESFPLTVTSAQKNPTAFYLCASGIDVSSYNEQFFGPGTRLTVL.

This sequence joins TRBV30 and TRBJ2-5; tentatively, D is TRBD1 (6 bases). Germline V gene lookup returns CDR1 GTSNPN and CDR2 SVGIG (reference sequence). The CDR3 spans 14 residues. Trimming removed 2 bases at V and 2 bases at J, with 12 bases between. Here the CDR3 reads CAWSSRTVQETQYF. The CDR3 DNA sequence: TGTGCCTGGAGTTCTCGGACAGTACAAGAGACCCAGTACTTC. Using reference TRBV30 and TRBJ2-5 for the parts outside the CDR3, the full variable domain is SQTIHQWPATLVQPVGSPLSLECTVEGTSNPNLYWYRQAAGRGLQLLFYSVGIGQISSEVPQNLSASRPQDRQFILSSKKLLLSDSGFYLCAWSSRTVQETQYFGPGTRLLVL.

The table lists this clonotype with a few counts. This may be a read error: a much more frequent sequence differs by one nucleotide. The V gene is TRBV30, the J gene TRBJ2-5; D is perhaps TRBD2 (7 bases). The V and J ends lost 2 bases and 7 bases respectively, with 14 bases between them. The germline V gene has CDR1 GTSNPN and CDR2 SVGIG (reference sequence). The CDR3 length is 13 residues. DNA for the CDR3: TGTGCCTGGAGTTCCCGGGGGGCAGTGACCCAGTACTTC. Its translation is CAWSSRGAVTQYF.

V and J are TRBV15 and TRBJ2-3; no firm D call. V lost 1 base to trimming and J lost 3 bases, with 8 bases between them. Germline CDR1 is LNHNV and CDR2 is YYDKDF (reference sequence). This CDR3 region has 14 residues. The CDR3 loop is CATSRVSRTDTQYF. The DNA for the CDR3 is TGTGCCACCAGCAGAGTAAGCAGAACAGATACGCAGTATTTT.

This clonotype was seen only a few times. A much larger clone sits a single nucleotide away, making a read error possible. V usage is TRBV3-1 and J usage is TRBJ2-1, with D unclear. Germline CDR1 reads LGHDT; CDR2 reads YNNKEL (reference sequence). This CDR3 region has 15 residues. V lost 5 bases, J lost 9 bases, and 20 bases lay in between. The CDR3 spells CASSETVTNPLEQFF. The CDR3 DNA sequence: TGTGCCAGCAGCGAGACGGTCACAAACCCCCTTGAGCAGTTCTTC.

This clonotype was counted only a few times. This rearrangement joins TRBV19 to TRBJ2-3; D unclear. With 7 bases removed from V and 3 bases from J, the gap between germline ends came to 11 bases. Looked up from germline, CDR1 is LNHDA and CDR2 is SQIVND (reference sequence). This CDR3 spans 13 amino acids. As DNA, the CDR3 is TGTGCCAGTATGGCCCCTTCGACAGATACGCAGTATTTT. Its protein is CASMAPSTDTQYF.

This clonotype was observed a few times. In nucleotides, the CDR3 is TGTGCCACCAGAACCGGCAGCACTTATAGCAATCAGCCCCAGCATTTT. This sequence encodes CATRTGSTYSNQPQHF. The V call is TRBV15, the J call TRBJ1-5; D is undetermined. V lost 6 bases and J 0 bases, leaving 15 bases between the germline ends. This CDR3 has 16 amino acids. Germline CDR1 reads LNHNV; CDR2 reads YYDKDF (reference sequence).

The V call is TRBV18, the J call TRBJ2-7; maybe TRBD1 (6 bases). Germline values: CDR1 KGHSH, CDR2 LQKENI. Trimming left V 4 bases short and J 5 bases short, with 18 bases between. The CDR3 is made up of 15 amino acids. The CDR3 region has the DNA TGTGCCAGCTCACGGCCCAAGGACAGTCTCCACGAGCAGTACTTC. It specifies CASSRPKDSLHEQYF.

This clonotype has a count of ten or more. The junction departs from the called germline gene at one end, perhaps through a read error. V is TRBV10-3 and J is TRBJ1-1; D gene unclear. Germline V lookup: CDR1 ENHRY, CDR2 SYGVKD. The CDR3 spans 15 residues. This CDR3 reads CAISEYRTDNTEAFF. As DNA, the CDR3 is TGTGCCATCAGCGAGTACAGAACAGACAACACTGAAGCTTTCTTT.